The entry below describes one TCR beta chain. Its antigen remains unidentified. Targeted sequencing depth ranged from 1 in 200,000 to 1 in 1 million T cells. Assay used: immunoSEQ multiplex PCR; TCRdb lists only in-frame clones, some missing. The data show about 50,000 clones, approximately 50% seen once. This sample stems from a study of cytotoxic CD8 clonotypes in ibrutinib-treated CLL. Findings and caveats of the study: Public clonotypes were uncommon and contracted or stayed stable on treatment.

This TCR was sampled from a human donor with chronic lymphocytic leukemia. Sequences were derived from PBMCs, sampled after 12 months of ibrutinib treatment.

CDR3 nucleotide sequence: TGTGCCAGCAGTTCTCTTCCGACAGGCGATGAAAAACTGTTTTTT. Translating gives CASSSLPTGDEKLFF. V and J are TRBV28 and TRBJ1-4, with D possibly being TRBD1 (6 bases). V dropped 4 bases and J dropped 6 bases, with 15 bases sitting between them. Germline V gives CDR1 MDHEN, CDR2 SYDVKM. The CDR3 runs 15 residues. Supplemented by reference TRBV28 and TRBJ1-4, the full variable domain reads DVKVTQSSRYLVKRTGEKVFLECVQDMDHENMFWYRQDPGLGLRLIYFSYDVKMKEKGDIPEGYSVSREKKERFSLILESASTNQTSMYLCASSSLPTGDEKLFFGSGTQLSVL.